The source of this T cell receptor (beta chain) is a study of human T cells and chemical hapten exposure. Whole-study findings and limits: The number of TCRs above 1 in 1000 frequency did not change after DPC sensitization.

How the authors handled the data: Per sample, the median was around 100,000 TCRs, with values from around 24,000 to 710,000. In TCRdb, the RACE reads were re-called with MiXCR into one record per CDR3 protein. The V and J calls and clone size are TCRdb's, not the authors'. This repertoire shows about 130,000 distinct CDR3 sequences, more than 7.5% found once; its top ten account for approximately 1.6%. Described time point: healthy volunteer bleed at 2 weeks. Unfractionated whole blood served as the source for total RNA extraction. This clonotype was picked up many times. The antigen remains undetermined. The CDR3 contains 15 residues. Trimming removed 2 bases at V and 1 base at J, with 10 bases between. Germline CDR1 reads MNHEY; CDR2 reads SVGEGT.

The chain couples TRBV6-2 or TRBV6-3 to TRBJ2-3; D not certain. The source is a male donor in good health. Some clones in this sample may be carry-over from other donors' samples. Sequencing was performed on whole blood. As DNA, the CDR3 is TGTGCCAGCAGTTACCTTGCGCCTGGCACAGATACGCAGTATTTT. Its protein product is CASSYLAPGTDTQYF.